This T cell receptor (beta chain) comes out of a study of post-analysis software for immune sequencing data. About the study: Clinical courses comprised relapsing-remitting, secondary progressive and progressive-relapsing multiple sclerosis.

The CDR3 loop spans 14 amino acids. V was cut by 4 bases and J by 5 bases, with 15 bases left in between. In germline, CDR1 is SGHRS, CDR2 YFSETQ. cDNA libraries for TCR beta contained unique molecular identifiers. TCRdb itself ran the PCR reads through MiXCR, one entry per CDR3 protein. The data show hundreds of thousands of distinct CDR3 sequences, with around 60% seen just once and approximately 10% held by the top ten. General study findings and limits: Patients showed TRBV5-6, TRBV5-1 and TRBV20-1 among 4 or 5 TRBV segments more frequent than in controls. The authors found that F measure strongly co-clustered same-batch samples.

In the case of this clonotype: The antigen is unknown.

The sequenced material came from blood. The TCR comes from a girl aged 2-10 years with multiple sclerosis. This chain connects TRBV5-1 to TRBJ2-5, with D uncertain. Written as DNA, the CDR3 is TGCGCCAGCAGCCCCCTTAATGACGGGGAGACCCAGTACTTC. Encoded protein: CASSPLNDGETQYF. Complete variable domain (other parts from reference TRBV5-1 and TRBJ2-5): KAGVTQTPRYLIKTRGQQVTLSCSPISGHRSVSWYQQTPGQGLQFLFEYFSETQRNKGNFPGRFSGRQFSNSRSEMNVSTLELGDSALYLCASSPLNDGETQYFGPGTRLLVL.